The present T cell receptor beta chain was sequenced within a study of blood T cell repertoires in COVID-19. Study as a whole: Material from acute and convalescent COVID-19 was sourced from the United States, Italy and Spain. T cells, B-cell-depleted T cells, or PBMCs provided the cDNA or gDNA that served as material.

The participants were between about 18 and 100 years old and came from 20 to 30 US areas. Participant reports of clinical history set cohort assignment. Libraries were prepared by immunoSEQ multiplex PCR; TCRdb keeps only in-frame clonotypes and omits some of them. Among around 180,000 clones, 75% to 85% were seen once, and the ten largest hold about a sixth. The V and J ends lost 4 bases and 2 bases respectively, with 17 bases between them. The V gene's germline CDR1 is LNHDA and CDR2 SQIVND (reference sequence). This CDR3 has 16 residues. Sequencing input: PBMCs or T cells enriched from blood (not recorded which). This sequence originates from a woman in her forties or fifties with acute COVID-19. The chain recombines TRBV19 with TRBJ1-2, with D uncertain. The CDR3 region is CASSTPGAYPNYGYTF. CDR3 DNA: TGTGCCAGTAGTACCCCCGGAGCGTACCCCAACTATGGCTACACCTTC.